Listed below are T cell receptor beta chains from one sample, sequenced in a study of blood T cell repertoires in COVID-19. Method: immunoSEQ multiplex PCR; TCRdb's copy keeps in-frame clones and lacks some. The sample has around 260,000 clones, 70% to 90% seen once. The material sequenced was peripheral blood. The receptors originated from a woman in her 50s with acute or convalescent COVID-19. CDR3s include the opening cysteine and the closing phenylalanine or tryptophan. The D gene is left open where the match is weak. Clone size is shown for a subset of rows, as once, few, many or a class of expanded clone.

D	size	V	J	DNA	CDR3
TRBD2	NA	TRBV25-1	TRBJ2-1	TGTGCCAGCATGGGAGGGTCCTACTACAATGAGCAGTTCTTC	CASMGGSYYNEQFF
NA	NA	TRBV2	TRBJ2-7	TGTGCCAGCAGAACCTTCGGACAAGGCTACGAGCAGTACTTC	CASRTFGQGYEQYF
TRBD1	once	TRBV4-2	TRBJ2-3	TGTGCCAGCAGCCTTATCCCCGGGACAGGGTTTGGAGATACGCAGTATTTT	CASSLIPGTGFGDTQYF
NA	NA	TRBV7-9	TRBJ1-3	TGTGCCAGCAGCCGAGGAACTGGAAACACCATATATTTT	CASSRGTGNTIYF
TRBD2	NA	TRBV6-5	TRBJ2-7	TGTGCCAGCAGTTACCCGGGAGGGTACGAGCAGTACTTC	CASSYPGGYEQYF
NA	NA	TRBV9	TRBJ2-7	TGTGCCAGCTCCTTAGCGGCGAACTCCTACGAGCAGTACTTC	CASSLAANSYEQYF
TRBD2	once	TRBV2	TRBJ2-7	TGTGCCAGCAGTGAGGGGCTAGCGGGAGTTGAGCAGTACTTC	CASSEGLAGVEQYF
TRBD2	NA	TRBV4-2	TRBJ2-3	TGTGCCAGCAGCCTGCTAGCGGGAGGGGGTTCAGATACGCAGTATTTT	CASSLLAGGGSDTQYF
NA	NA	TRBV29-1	TRBJ1-1	TGCAGCGTTGTGAACACAGGGAACACTGAAGCTTTCTTT	CSVVNTGNTEAFF
TRBD2	once	TRBV4-2	TRBJ2-3	TGTGCCAGCAAATACCGGACTAGCGGAGTTGCAGATACGCAGTATTTT	CASKYRTSGVADTQYF
TRBD1	NA	TRBV28	TRBJ1-6	TGTGCCAGCAGTCTACCCGGGACAGGGGGATCACCCCTCCACTTT	CASSLPGTGGSPLHF
NA	NA	TRBV27	TRBJ2-1	TGTGCCAGCAGTTTAAGGGCAGGACATTCCTACAATGAGCAGTTCTTC	CASSLRAGHSYNEQFF
NA	NA	TRBV24-1	TRBJ2-1	TGTGCCACCAGTGATTCCTGGGGCAACTCCTACAATGAGCAGTTCTTC	CATSDSWGNSYNEQFF
NA	NA	TRBV7-3	TRBJ2-1	TGTGCCAGCAGCTTAACGTCCTACCGCTACAATGAGCAGTTCTTC	CASSLTSYRYNEQFF
NA	NA	TRBV3-1/TRBV3-2	TRBJ1-2	TGTGCCAGCAGTCCCGGCGGGAACTATGGCTACACCTTC	CASSPGGNYGYTF
TRBD2	NA	TRBV4-1	TRBJ2-1	TGCGCCAGCAGCCTCGGACTAGCGGGAGGGCGGCGGAAGGAGCAGTTCTTC	CASSLGLAGGRRKEQFF
TRBD2	NA	TRBV7-2	TRBJ2-1	TGTGCCAGCAGCTTATTAGCGGGAGGTGGTGAGCAGTTCTTC	CASSLLAGGGEQFF
NA	NA	TRBV2	TRBJ2-3	TGTGCCAGCAGTGAAAACAGGTTCTCGGATACGCAGTATTTT	CASSENRFSDTQYF
TRBD1	NA	TRBV7-2	TRBJ2-2	TGTGCCAGCAGTTCCGGGACAGGGGCTGCCGGGGAGCTGTTTTTT	CASSSGTGAAGELFF
TRBD2	NA	TRBV24-1	TRBJ2-3	TGTGCCACCAGTGACAATTCGGCTTGGGGGGGGGATACGCAGTATTTT	CATSDNSAWGGDTQYF
NA	few	TRBV4-2	TRBJ1-2	TGTGCCAGCAGCCCGCTCGTCTTGGGGGGGCGCATGGAGGGCGGCTACACCTTC	CASSPLVLGGRMEGGYTF
NA	NA	TRBV5-4	TRBJ2-1	TGTGCCAGCAGCCCTGAGCTAGTGGCGTCCTACAATGAGCAGTTCTTC	CASSPELVASYNEQFF
NA	NA	TRBV5-4	TRBJ1-3	TGTGCCAGCAGCGATAAACAGGGCTCGGGAAACACCATATATTTT	CASSDKQGSGNTIYF
TRBD2	NA	TRBV3-1/TRBV3-2	TRBJ2-7	TGTGCCAGCAGCCAATACTTAGCGGGAGGTTCCTACGAGCAGTACTTC	CASSQYLAGGSYEQYF
NA	NA	TRBV7-2	TRBJ1-2	TGTGCCAGCAACCCCGGGGGGACGGGCTTCTATGGCTACACCTTC	CASNPGGTGFYGYTF
TRBD1	few	TRBV3-1/TRBV3-2	TRBJ1-2	TGTGCCAGCAGCCTTCGGACAGGGGGGTTTGGCTACACCTTC	CASSLRTGGFGYTF
TRBD1	NA	TRBV28	TRBJ1-4	TGTGCCAGCAGTACCTGGACAGGGGCTAATGAAAAACTGTTTTTT	CASSTWTGANEKLFF
NA	NA	TRBV9	TRBJ2-1	TGTGCCAGCAGCGTAGCGGGAGATACCTACAATGAGCAGTTCTTC	CASSVAGDTYNEQFF
TRBD1	once	TRBV28	TRBJ2-7	TGTGCCAGCAGTTCCCCCGGGACAGGGCTTTACGAGCAGTACTTC	CASSSPGTGLYEQYF
TRBD1	NA	TRBV6-4	TRBJ1-5	TGTGCCAGCAGGGACTTCCGGGACAGGGGTTTAGAAGTTCGTGGCGAAAATAGCAATCAGCCCCAGCATTTT	CASRDFRDRGLEVRGENSNQPQHF
TRBD1	once	TRBV6-1	TRBJ1-5	TGTGCCAGCAGTGGACCCCGGACAGGGGTTGGTCAGCCCCAGCATTTT	CASSGPRTGVGQPQHF
TRBD1	NA	TRBV29-1	TRBJ1-1	TGCAGCGTTGAGACAGGGATGAGCACTGAAGCTTTCTTT	CSVETGMSTEAFF
NA	NA	TRBV7-3	TRBJ1-1	TGTGCCAGCAGCTTTCTCGCAGGGGACACTGAAGCTTTCTTT	CASSFLAGDTEAFF